This T cell receptor (beta chain) was sequenced in a study of control samples from healthy donors and cancer patients. The protocol was immunoSEQ multiplex PCR, while the TCRdb copy is restricted to in-frame clones and leaves out a portion. This sample yields roughly 80,000 clones, of which about 88% are seen a single time; 4.5% to 6% belongs to the top ten. The material sequenced was blood. The clonotype was recovered from a woman aged 45-59 years in good health.

The chain's CDR3 is CASMRLAGGRIDTQYF. For the CDR3, the DNA is TGCGCCAGCATGAGACTAGCGGGGGGCAGGATAGATACGCAGTATTTT. The chain carries TRBV10-2 and TRBJ2-3; 13 bases fit TRBD2. CDR1 is WSHSY and CDR2 is SAAADI in the germline V gene. V gave up 7 bases and J gave up 5 bases; unmatched junction bases: 9. CDR3 length: 16 residues.